The present entry profiles one T cell receptor beta chain with its context. CDR1 is GTSNPN, CDR2 SVGIG, per germline (reference sequence). There are 13 residues in the CDR3. J gave up 3 bases and V 3 bases, and 2 bases lay outside the gene matches. Original handling: Nucleated cell counts were estimated from reference gene primer amplification. TCRdb keeps only in-frame clones here, not all; method: immunoSEQ multiplex PCR. That table gives V, J and clone size, and the DNA gave D and trimming. The repertoire has about 210,000 clones, roughly nine tenths of them found once; the top ten carry approximately 0.66%. This entry is derived from a study of blood T cell repertoires in COVID-19. Study overall: Some COVID-19 samples were acute and others convalescent; all came from the United States, Italy and Spain. The analysed material was cDNA or gDNA that came from T cells, B-cell-depleted T cells, or PBMCs.

This chain connects TRBV30 to TRBJ2-7, with 10 bases that match TRBD1. The clonotype originates from a man aged 40-49 years with acute or convalescent COVID-19. Material: peripheral blood. CDR3 residues: CAWSGQGVYEQYF. CDR3 DNA sequence: TGTGCCTGGAGCGGACAGGGGGTCTACGAGCAGTACTTC.